The T cell receptor beta chain under discussion was sequenced for a study of blood T cell repertoires in COVID-19. Across the whole study: Samples of COVID-19 (acute and convalescent) were obtained from the United States, Italy and Spain. The cDNA or gDNA used as material had been derived from T cells, B-cell-depleted T cells, or PBMCs.

The germline gives CDR1 MNHEY, CDR2 SVGAGI. V lost 2 bases and J lost 3, with 8 bases in between. The CDR3 has 14 residues. In the authors' workflow: Amplification from reference gene primers served as the basis for estimated nucleated cell counts. Profiled with immunoSEQ multiplex PCR; TCRdb holds only in-frame clones, not every one. The D gene and trimming were derived from the DNA, and the V and J assignments and clone size from that table. The sample consists of under 150,000 clones, about nine tenths of them appearing once. The chain is built from TRBV6-5 and TRBJ1-5, with a weak D call TRBD1 (6 bases). Sequenced: peripheral blood. The sequence derives from a human donor in a cohort sampled during active COVID-19. CDR3 loop: CASSYRGHNQPQHF. CDR3 sequence (DNA): TGTGCCAGCAGTTACAGGGGACACAATCAGCCCCAGCATTTT.